This T cell receptor (beta chain) was identified in a study of CD8 T cells in ankylosing spondylitis. The study's findings and limits: Ankylosing spondylitis blood seemed to carry a telltale TCR beta motif made of several highly homologous variants. Reports of some motif variants in reactive arthritis synovial fluid and blood predate this one.

Each CDR3 protein is one row after TCRdb ran MiXCR on the 5' RACE reads. The table lists roughly 230,000 distinct CDR3 sequences, approximately 10% of them singletons. V was trimmed by 2 bases and J by 3 bases, leaving 11 bases between them. The CDR3 is made up of 15 amino acids. The germline gives CDR1 SGHAT, CDR2 FQNNGV. Notes on this clonotype: Its antigen is unidentified.

V is TRBV11-2 and J is TRBJ1-3, with D tentatively TRBD1 (6 bases). The source of this sequence is a male donor with ankylosing spondylitis or in good health (not recorded which). The material sequenced was blood, either unsorted or a sorted T cell fraction (not recorded which). The CDR3 coding sequence is TGTGCCAGCAGCTTAAGCAGGGGCTTTGGAAACACCATATATTTT. It encodes CASSLSRGFGNTIYF.